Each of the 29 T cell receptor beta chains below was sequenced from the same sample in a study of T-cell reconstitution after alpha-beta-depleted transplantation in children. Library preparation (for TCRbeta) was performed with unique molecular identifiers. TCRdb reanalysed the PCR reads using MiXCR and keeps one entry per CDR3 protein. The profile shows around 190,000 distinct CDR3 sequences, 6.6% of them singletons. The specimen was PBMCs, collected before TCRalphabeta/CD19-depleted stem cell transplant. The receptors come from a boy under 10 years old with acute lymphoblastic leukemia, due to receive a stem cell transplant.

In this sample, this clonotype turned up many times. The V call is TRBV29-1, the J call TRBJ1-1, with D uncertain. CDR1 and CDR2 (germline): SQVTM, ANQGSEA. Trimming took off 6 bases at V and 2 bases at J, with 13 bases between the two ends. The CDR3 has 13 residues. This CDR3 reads CSVYEGGNTEAFF. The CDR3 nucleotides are TGCAGCGTGTATGAGGGCGGAAACACTGAAGCTTTCTTT.

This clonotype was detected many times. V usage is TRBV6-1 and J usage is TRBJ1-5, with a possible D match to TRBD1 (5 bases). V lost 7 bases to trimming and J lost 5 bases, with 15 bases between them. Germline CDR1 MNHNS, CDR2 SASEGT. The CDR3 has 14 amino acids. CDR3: CASIQTGFHQPQHF. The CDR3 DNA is TGTGCCAGCATCCAAACAGGTTTTCATCAGCCCCAGCATTTT.

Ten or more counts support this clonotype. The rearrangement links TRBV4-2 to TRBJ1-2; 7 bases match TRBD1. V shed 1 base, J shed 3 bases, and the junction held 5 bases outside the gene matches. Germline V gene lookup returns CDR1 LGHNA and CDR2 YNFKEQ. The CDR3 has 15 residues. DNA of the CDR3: TGTGCCAGCAGCCAAGTTCAGGGGGATGACTATGGCTACACCTTC. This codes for CASSQVQGDDYGYTF.

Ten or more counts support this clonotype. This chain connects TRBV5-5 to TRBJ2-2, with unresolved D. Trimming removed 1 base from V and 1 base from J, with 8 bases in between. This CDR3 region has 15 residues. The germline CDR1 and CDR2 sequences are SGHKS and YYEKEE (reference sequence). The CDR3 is CASSLLLGNTGELFF. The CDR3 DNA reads TGTGCCAGCAGCTTGCTCCTGGGGAACACCGGGGAGCTGTTTTTT.

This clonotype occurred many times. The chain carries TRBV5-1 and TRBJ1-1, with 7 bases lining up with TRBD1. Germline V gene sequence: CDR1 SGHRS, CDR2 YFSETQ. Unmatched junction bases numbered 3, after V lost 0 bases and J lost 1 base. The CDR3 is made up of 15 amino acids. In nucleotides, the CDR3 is TGCGCCAGCAGCTTGGTGGGGACAGAGAACACTGAAGCTTTCTTT. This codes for CASSLVGTENTEAFF.

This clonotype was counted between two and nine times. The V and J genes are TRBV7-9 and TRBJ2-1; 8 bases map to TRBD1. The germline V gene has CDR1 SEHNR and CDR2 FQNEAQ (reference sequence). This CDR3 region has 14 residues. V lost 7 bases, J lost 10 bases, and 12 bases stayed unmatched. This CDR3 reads CASIRQGSGSEQFF. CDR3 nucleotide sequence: TGTGCCAGCATCAGACAGGGGTCCGGGTCCGAGCAGTTCTTC.

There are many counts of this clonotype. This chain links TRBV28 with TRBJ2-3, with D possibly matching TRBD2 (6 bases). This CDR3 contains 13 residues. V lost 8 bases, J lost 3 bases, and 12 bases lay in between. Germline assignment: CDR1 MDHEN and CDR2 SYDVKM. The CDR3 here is CASWEEFTDTQYF. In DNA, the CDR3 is TGTGCCAGCTGGGAGGAGTTTACAGATACGCAGTATTTT. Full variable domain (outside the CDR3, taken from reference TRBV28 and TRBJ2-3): DVKVTQSSRYLVKRTGEKVFLECVQDMDHENMFWYRQDPGLGLRLIYFSYDVKMKEKGDIPEGYSVSREKKERFSLILESASTNQTSMYLCASWEEFTDTQYFGPGTRLTVL.

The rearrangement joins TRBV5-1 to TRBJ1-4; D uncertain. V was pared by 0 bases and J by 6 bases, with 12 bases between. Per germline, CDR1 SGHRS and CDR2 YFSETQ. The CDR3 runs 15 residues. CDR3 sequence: CASSLGKAWDEKLFF. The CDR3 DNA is TGCGCCAGCAGCTTGGGGAAGGCTTGGGATGAAAAACTGTTTTTT.

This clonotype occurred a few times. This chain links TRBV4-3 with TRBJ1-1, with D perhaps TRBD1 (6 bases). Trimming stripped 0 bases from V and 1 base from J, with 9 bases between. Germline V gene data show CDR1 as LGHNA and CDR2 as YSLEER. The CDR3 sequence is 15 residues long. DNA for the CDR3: TGCGCCAGCAGCCAAGATAGGGGGGCGAACACTGAAGCTTTCTTT. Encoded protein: CASSQDRGANTEAFF.

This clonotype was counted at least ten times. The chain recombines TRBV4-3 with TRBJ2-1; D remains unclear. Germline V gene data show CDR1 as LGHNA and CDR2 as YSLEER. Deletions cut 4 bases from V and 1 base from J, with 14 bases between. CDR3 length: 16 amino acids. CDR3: CASSRIARGSYNEQFF. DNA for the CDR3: TGCGCCAGCAGCCGAATAGCAAGAGGTTCCTACAATGAGCAGTTCTTC.

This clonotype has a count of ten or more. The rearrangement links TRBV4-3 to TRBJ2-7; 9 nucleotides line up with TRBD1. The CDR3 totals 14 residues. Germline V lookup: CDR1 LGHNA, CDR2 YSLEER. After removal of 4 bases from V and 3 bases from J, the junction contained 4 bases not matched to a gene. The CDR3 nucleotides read TGCGCCAGCAGCCCGGGGACAGGGAACTACGAGCAGTACTTC. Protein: CASSPGTGNYEQYF.

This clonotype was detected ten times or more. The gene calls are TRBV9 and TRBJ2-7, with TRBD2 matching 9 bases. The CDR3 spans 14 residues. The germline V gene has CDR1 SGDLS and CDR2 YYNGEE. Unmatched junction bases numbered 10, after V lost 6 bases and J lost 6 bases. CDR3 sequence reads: CASTSGSGGREQYF. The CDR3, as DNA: TGTGCCAGCACCTCGGGGAGCGGGGGGCGCGAGCAGTACTTC.

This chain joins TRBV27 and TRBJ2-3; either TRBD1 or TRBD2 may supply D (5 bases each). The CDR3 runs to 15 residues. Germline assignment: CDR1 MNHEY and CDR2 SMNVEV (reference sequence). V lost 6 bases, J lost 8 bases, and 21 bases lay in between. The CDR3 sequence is CASRTRRDGWSTQYF. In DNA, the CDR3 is TGTGCCAGCAGAACTAGACGGGACGGGTGGTCTACGCAGTATTTT.

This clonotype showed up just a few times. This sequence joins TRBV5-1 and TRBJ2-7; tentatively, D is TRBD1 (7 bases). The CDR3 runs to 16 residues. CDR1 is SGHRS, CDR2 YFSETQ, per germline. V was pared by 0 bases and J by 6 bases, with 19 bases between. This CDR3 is CASSLVSGGKVSEQYF. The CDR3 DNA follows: TGCGCCAGCAGCTTGGTGTCAGGGGGGAAGGTGTCCGAGCAGTACTTC.

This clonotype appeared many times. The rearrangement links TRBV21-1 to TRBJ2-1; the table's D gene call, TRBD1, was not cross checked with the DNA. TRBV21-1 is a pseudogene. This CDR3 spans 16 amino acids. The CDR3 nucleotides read TGTGCCAGCAGCCCGAGAAACAGGGGTCGGCACAATGAGCAGTTCTTC. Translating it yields CASSPRNRGRHNEQFF.

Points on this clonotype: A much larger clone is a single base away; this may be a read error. The CDR3 coding sequence is TGTGCCAGCTGTTTATACCTCGCGGGAGGGCCCGAATACAATGAGCAGTTCTTC. This sequence encodes CASCLYLAGGPEYNEQFF. V is TRBV6-4 and J is TRBJ2-1, with 9 bases matching TRBD2. The V gene end was trimmed by 8 bases and the J gene end by 4 bases; junction bases not matched to a gene: 18. CDR1 and CDR2 (germline): MRHNA, SNTAGT. The CDR3 sequence is 18 residues long.

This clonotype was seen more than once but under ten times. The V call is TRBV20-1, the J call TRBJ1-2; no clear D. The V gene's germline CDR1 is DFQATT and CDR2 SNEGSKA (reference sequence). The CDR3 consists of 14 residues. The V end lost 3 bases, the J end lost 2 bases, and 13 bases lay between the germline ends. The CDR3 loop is CSASSTPTNYGYTF. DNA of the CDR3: TGCAGTGCTAGTTCGACGCCTACCAACTATGGCTACACCTTC.

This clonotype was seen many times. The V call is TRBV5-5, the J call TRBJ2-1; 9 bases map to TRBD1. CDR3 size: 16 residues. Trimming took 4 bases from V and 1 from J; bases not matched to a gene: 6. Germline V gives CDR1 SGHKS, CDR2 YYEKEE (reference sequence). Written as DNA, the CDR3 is TGTGCCAGCAGCCAGGACAGGGGACTTTCCTACAATGAGCAGTTCTTC. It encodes CASSQDRGLSYNEQFF.

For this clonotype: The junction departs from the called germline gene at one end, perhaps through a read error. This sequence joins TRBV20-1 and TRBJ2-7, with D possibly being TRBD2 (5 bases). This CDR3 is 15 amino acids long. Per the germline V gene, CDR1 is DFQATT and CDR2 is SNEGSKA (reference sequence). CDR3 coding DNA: TGCAGTACTAGAGTCGGCGGGTCGGGCCCCTACGAGCAGTACTTC. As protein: CSTRVGGSGPYEQYF.

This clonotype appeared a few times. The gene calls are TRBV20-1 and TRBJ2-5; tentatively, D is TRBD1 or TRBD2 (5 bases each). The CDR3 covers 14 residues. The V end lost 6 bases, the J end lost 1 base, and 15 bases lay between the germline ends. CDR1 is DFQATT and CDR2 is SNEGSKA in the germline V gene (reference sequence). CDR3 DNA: TGCAGTGCACCCGAGGGGATAGCCCAAGAGACCCAGTACTTC. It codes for CSAPEGIAQETQYF.

The CDR3 coding sequence is TGCAGCGTTGATTATACCGCCACTGAAGCTTTCTTT. Translating it yields CSVDYTATEAFF. This rearrangement joins TRBV29-1 to TRBJ1-1; D not certain. Germline-derived CDR1 and CDR2 are SQVTM and ANQGSEA. The CDR3 length is 12 residues. The V end was cut by 3 bases, the J end by 4 bases, with 9 bases between.

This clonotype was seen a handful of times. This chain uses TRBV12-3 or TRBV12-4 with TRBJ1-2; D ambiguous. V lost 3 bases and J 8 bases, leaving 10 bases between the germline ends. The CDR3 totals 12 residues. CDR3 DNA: TGTGCCAGCAGTTTTTGGGGTCGGGGCTACACCTTC. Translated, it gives CASSFWGRGYTF.

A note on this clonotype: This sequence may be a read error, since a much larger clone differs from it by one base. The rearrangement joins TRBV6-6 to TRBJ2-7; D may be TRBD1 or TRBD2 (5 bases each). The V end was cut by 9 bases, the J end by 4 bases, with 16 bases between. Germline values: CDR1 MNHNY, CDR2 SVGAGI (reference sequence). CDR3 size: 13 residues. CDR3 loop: CASAPGRDYEQYF. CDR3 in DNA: TGTGCCAGTGCACCGGGACGGGATTACGAGCAGTACTTC.

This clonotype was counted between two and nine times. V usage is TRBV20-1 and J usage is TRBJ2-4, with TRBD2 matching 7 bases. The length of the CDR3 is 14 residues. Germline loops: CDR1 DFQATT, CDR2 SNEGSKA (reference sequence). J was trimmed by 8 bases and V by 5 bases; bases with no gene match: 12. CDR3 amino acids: CSAVGLMGGDIQYF. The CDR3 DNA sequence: TGCAGTGCTGTCGGACTAATGGGGGGGGACATTCAGTACTTC.

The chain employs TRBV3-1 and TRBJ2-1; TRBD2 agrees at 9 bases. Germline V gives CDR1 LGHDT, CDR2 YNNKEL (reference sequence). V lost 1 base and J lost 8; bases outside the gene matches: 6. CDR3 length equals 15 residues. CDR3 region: CASSQGTSAGYEQFF. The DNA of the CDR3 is TGTGCCAGCAGCCAAGGGACTAGCGCGGGGTATGAGCAGTTCTTC.

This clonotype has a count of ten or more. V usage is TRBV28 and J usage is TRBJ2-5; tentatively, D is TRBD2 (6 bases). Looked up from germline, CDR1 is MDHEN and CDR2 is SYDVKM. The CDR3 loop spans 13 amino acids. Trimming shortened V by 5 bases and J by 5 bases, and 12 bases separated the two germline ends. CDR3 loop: CASSPGTRETQYF. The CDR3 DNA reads TGTGCCAGCAGTCCCGGGACTCGGGAGACCCAGTACTTC.

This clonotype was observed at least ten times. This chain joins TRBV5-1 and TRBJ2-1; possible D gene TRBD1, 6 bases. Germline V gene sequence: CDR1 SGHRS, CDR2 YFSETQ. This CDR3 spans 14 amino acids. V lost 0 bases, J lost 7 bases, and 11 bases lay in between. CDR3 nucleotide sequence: TGCGCCAGCAGCTTGGCCACAGACAGGAATGAGCAGTTCTTC. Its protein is CASSLATDRNEQFF.

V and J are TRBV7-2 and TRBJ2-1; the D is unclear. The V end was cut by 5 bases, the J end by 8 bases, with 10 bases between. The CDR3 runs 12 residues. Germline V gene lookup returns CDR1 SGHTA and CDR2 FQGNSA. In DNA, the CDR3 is TGTGCCAGCAGCCTCCTCTCCCATGAGCAGTTCTTC. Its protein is CASSLLSHEQFF. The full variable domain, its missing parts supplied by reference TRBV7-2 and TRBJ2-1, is GAGVSQSPSNKVTEKGKDVELRCDPISGHTALYWYRQSLGQGLEFLIYFQGNSAPDKSGLPSDRFSAERTGGSVSTLTIQRTQQEDSAVYLCASSLLSHEQFFGPGTRLTVL.

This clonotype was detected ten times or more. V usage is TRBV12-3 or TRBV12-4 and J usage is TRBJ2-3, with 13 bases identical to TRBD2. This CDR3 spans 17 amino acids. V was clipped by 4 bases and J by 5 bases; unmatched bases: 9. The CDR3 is CASSSQGTSGAGDTQYF. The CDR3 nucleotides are TGTGCCAGCAGTTCCCAAGGGACTAGCGGGGCTGGAGATACGCAGTATTTT.